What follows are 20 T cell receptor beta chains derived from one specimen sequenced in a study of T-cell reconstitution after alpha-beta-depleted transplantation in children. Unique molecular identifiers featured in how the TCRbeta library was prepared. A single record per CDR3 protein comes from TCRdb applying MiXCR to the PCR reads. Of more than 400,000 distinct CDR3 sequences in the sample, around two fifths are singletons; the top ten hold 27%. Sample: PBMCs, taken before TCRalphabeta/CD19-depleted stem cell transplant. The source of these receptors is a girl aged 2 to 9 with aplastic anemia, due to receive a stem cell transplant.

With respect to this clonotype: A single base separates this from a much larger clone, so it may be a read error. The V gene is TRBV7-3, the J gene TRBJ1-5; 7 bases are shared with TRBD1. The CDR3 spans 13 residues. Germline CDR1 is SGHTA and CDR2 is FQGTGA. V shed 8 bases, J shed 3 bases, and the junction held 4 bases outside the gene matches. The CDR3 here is CASSTGVNQPQHF. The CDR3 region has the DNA TGTGCCAGCTCCACAGGGGTCAATCAGCCCCAGCATTTT.

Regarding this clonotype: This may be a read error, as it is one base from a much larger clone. In DNA, the CDR3 is TGCGCCAGCAGCTTGGGAGGAGAATCCTACGAGCAGTACTTC. It specifies CASSLGGESYEQYF. This chain uses TRBV5-1 with TRBJ2-7; D remains unclear. The germline CDR1 and CDR2 sequences are SGHRS and YFSETQ. The CDR3 extends over 14 amino acids. Trimming removed 0 bases at V and 1 base at J, with 8 bases between.

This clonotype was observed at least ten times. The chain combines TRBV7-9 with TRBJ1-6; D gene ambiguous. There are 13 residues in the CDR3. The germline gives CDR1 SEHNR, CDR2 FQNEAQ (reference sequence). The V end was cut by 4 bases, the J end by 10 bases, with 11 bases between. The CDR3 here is CASSSQKESPLHF. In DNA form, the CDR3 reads TGTGCCAGCAGCTCGCAGAAGGAATCACCCCTCCACTTT.

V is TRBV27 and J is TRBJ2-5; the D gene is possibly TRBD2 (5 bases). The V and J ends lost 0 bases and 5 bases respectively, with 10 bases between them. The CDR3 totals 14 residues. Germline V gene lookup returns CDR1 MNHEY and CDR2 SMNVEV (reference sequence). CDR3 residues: CASSLSTGVETQYF. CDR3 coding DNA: TGTGCCAGCAGTTTATCGACCGGGGTTGAGACCCAGTACTTC.

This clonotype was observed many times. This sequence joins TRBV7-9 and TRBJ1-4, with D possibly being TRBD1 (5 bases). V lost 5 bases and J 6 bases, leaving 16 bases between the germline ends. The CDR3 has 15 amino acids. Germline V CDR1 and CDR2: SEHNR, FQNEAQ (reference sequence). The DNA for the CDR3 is TGTGCCAGCAGCCCACCGGGATCGGGGCATGAAAAACTGTTTTTT. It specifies CASSPPGSGHEKLFF. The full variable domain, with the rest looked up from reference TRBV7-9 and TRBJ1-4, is DTGVSQNPRHKITKRGQNVTFRCDPISEHNRLYWYRQTLGQGPEFLTYFQNEAQLEKSRLLSDRFSAERPKGSFSTLEIQRTEQGDSAMYLCASSPPGSGHEKLFFGSGTQLSVL.

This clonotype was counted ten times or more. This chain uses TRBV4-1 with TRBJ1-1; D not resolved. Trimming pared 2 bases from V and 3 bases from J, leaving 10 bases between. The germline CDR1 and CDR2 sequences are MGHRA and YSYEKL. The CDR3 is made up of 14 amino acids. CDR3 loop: CASSQPQLYTEAFF. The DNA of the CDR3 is TGCGCCAGCAGCCAACCCCAGTTATACACTGAAGCTTTCTTT.

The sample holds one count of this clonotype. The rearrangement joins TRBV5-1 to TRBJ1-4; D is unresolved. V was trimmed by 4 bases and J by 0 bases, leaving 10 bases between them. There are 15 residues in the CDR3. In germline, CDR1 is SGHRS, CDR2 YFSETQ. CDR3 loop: CASSLGRSTNEKLFF. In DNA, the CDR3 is TGCGCCAGCAGCCTAGGACGTTCAACTAATGAAAAACTGTTTTTT. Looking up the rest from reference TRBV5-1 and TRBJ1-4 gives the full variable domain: KAGVTQTPRYLIKTRGQQVTLSCSPISGHRSVSWYQQTPGQGLQFLFEYFSETQRNKGNFPGRFSGRQFSNSRSEMNVSTLELGDSALYLCASSLGRSTNEKLFFGSGTQLSVL.

CDR3 nucleotides: TGCAGTGCTAGTCAGGGTTCTAGCACAGATACGCAGTATTTT. Translated, it gives CSASQGSSTDTQYF. This rearrangement joins TRBV20-1 to TRBJ2-3; the D gene is possibly TRBD1 (5 bases). Trimming left V 3 bases short and J 0 bases short, with 10 bases between. CDR3 size: 14 residues. The germline gives CDR1 DFQATT, CDR2 SNEGSKA (reference sequence).

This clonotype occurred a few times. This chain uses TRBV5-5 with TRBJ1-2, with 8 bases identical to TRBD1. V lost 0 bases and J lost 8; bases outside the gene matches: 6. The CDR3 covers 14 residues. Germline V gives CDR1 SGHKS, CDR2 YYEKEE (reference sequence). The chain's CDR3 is CASSLGQGARGYTF. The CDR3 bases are TGTGCCAGCAGCTTGGGGCAGGGGGCGCGCGGCTACACCTTC.

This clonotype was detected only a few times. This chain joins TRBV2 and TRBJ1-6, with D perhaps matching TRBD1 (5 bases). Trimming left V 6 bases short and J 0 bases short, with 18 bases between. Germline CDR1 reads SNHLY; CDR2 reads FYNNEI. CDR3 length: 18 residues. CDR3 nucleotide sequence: TGTGCCAGCAGCCCCTGGGGCCCCCCGAGCTCCTATAATTCACCCCTCCACTTT. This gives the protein CASSPWGPPSSYNSPLHF.

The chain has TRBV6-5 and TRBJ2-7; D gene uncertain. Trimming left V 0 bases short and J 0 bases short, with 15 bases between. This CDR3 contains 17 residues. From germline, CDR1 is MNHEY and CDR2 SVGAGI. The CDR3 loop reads CASSYSKYSASSYEQYF. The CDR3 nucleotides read TGTGCCAGCAGTTACTCGAAGTACAGCGCCAGCTCCTACGAGCAGTACTTC.

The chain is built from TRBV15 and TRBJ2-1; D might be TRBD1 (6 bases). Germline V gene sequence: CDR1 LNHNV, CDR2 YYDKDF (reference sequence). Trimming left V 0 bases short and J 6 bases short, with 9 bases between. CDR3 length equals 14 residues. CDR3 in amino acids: CATSRERTVNEQFF. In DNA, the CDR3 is TGTGCCACCAGCAGAGAGAGGACAGTCAATGAGCAGTTCTTC.

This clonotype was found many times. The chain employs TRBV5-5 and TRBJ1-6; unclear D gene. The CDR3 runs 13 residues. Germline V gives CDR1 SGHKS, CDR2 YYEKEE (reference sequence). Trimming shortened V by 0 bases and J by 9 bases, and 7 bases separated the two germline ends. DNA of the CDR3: TGTGCCAGCAGCTTGGACTCGGGTTCACCCCTCCACTTT. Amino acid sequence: CASSLDSGSPLHF.

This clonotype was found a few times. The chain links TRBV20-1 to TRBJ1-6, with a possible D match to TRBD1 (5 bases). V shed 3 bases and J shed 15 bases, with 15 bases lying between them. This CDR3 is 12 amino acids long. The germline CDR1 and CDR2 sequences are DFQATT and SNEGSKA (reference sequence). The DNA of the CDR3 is TGCAGTGCTAGCGGGGGACCCTCTCGCCTCCACTTT. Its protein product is CSASGGPSRLHF.

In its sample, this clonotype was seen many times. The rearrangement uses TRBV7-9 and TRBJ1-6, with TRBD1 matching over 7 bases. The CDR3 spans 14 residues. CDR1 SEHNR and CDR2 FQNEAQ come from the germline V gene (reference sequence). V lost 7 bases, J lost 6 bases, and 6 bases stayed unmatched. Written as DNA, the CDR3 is TGTGCCAGCACCTCTCAGGGGGGTAATTCACCCCTCCACTTT. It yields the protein CASTSQGGNSPLHF.

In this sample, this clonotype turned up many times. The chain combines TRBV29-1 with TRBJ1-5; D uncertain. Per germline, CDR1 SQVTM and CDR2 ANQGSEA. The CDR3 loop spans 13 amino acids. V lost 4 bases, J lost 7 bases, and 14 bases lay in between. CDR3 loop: CSVVGGLDQPQHF. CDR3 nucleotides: TGCAGCGTTGTCGGTGGTCTTGACCAGCCCCAGCATTTT. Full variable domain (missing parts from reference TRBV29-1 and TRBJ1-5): SAVISQKPSRDICQRGTSLTIQCQVDSQVTMMFWYRQQPGQSLTLIATANQGSEATYESGFVIDKFPISRPNLTFSTLTVSNMSPEDSSIYLCSVVGGLDQPQHFGDGTRLSIL.

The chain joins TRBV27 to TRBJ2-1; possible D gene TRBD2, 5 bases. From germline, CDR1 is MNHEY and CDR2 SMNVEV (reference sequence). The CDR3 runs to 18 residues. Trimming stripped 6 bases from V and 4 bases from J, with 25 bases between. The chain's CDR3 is CASSPLGPGSRIYNEQFF. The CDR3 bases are TGTGCCAGCAGCCCGTTAGGTCCGGGAAGTAGGATTTACAATGAGCAGTTCTTC.

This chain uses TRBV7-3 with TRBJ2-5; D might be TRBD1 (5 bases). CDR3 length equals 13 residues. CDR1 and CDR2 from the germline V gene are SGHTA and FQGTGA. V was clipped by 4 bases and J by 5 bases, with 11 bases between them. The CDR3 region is CASSSQGSETQYF. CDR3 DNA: TGTGCCAGCAGCTCCCAGGGTTCGGAGACCCAGTACTTC.

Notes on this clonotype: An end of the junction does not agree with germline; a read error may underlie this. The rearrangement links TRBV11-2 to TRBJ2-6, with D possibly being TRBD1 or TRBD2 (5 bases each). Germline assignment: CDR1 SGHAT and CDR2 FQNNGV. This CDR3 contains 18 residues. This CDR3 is CASSLEGPRALGANVLTF. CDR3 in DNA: TGTGCCAGCAGTTTAGAGGGACCCAGAGCTCTGGGGGCCAACGTCCTGACTTTC.

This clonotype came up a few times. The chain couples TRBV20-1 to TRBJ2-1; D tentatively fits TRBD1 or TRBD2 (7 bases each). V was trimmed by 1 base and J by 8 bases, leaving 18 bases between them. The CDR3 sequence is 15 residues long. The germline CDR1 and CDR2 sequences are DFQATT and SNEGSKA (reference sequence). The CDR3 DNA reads TGCAGTGCTAGAGGGGGAGGGGGCGGGAAGGATGAGCAGTTCTTC. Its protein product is CSARGGGGGKDEQFF.